This T cell receptor (beta chain) was found in a study of identifying expanded T cells in peripheral blood (dated by TCRdb to between 2018 and 2021). A note on the overall study: Technical replicates were generated by sequencing separate aliquots of the same genomic DNA pool, with four replicates compared pairwise.

The CDR3 sequence holds 15 residues, the cysteine and phenylalanine included. The read is trimmed to its CDR3 DNA, 45 bases read in frame from base 1. Clipping removes 6 bases from V and 2 bases from J, with 4 as the unmatched junction base count. The germline V gene (reference sequence) gives CDR1 as MNHNY and CDR2 as SVGAGI. During the collection period, no immune events, such as infections, were documented for the healthy donors. Time-dependent variance in a beta-binomial model of T-cell clone differential abundance was calibrated using healthy-donor blood repertoires as a training cohort. The training cohort included approximately 10 healthy donors, of whom 3 were female and 7 were male. On average the donors were approximately 40 years old, and their ages spanned 29 to 64 years. Whole blood was collected from each healthy donor at three time points spaced two weeks apart and obtained from a commercial supplier. Genomic DNA was extracted from unsorted whole blood for immunosequencing.

As concerns this clone: Its antigen target is currently unknown. No much larger clonotype is one base removed from it; base qualities were not supplied.

Points the paper makes about the study in general: For all healthy donors, the variance in clone template counts between approximately 2-week samples rose significantly as total template count increased. Approximately 1.2 differentially abundant clones were flagged by the binomial model between technical replicates, whereas about 15 and 18 were flagged over roughly two weeks and four weeks, respectively. The authors expected biological variance in healthy repertoires might increase further over much longer intervals such as months to years. The beta-binomial model significantly reduced the number of clones called differentially abundant and the false-positive rate across all healthy-donor time intervals.

The immunoSEQ Assay, which uses bias-controlled multiplex PCR amplification of genomic DNA, was used to profile TCRbeta CDR3 regions. The published analysis was carried out like this. To quantify the absolute abundance of each unique TCRbeta CDR3 region, the sequences were collapsed and filtered. Differential abundance was tested with two models: a binomial (Fisher-equivalent) model and a beta-binomial model that adds time-dependent variance fitted from healthy donors. Clones with fewer than 5 combined templates were removed, and differential abundance was called for clones with a Benjamini-Hochberg FDR below 0.01. In the beta-binomial model, variance was expressed as a function of the total template count across the two samples, in the form v = (b*log(k)+a)^2. Sourced from immuneACCESS, this table was stored by TCRdb with only in-frame sequences that have V and J called. A share of the clones is absent; for the studies checked, an unresolved V gene accounts for under half, and the remainder has no known explanation. From that table come the V and J calls and clone size; the DNA was used to work out D and trimming. Present in this sample are 65,000 to 95,000 clones, roughly 89% of which were seen just once. The ten largest clones represent about 20% of the sample.

The sequenced sample was blood. This sequence uses TRBV6-6 and TRBJ1-4, with 9 bases aligning to TRBD1. The receptor comes from a person between 18 and 75 years old in good health. The bases are TGTGCCAGCAGGGCCGGGACAGGGACTAATGAAAAACTGTTTTTT. Its coded protein is CASRAGTGTNEKLFF.